This T cell receptor (beta chain) emerged from a study of human versus mouse CDR3 diversity and MHC coevolution. Generated by immunoSEQ multiplex PCR, the TCRdb table keeps only in-frame clones and is missing some. This sample has around 74,000 clones, with just under 95% found just once. Between the trimmed V and J ends, which lost 2 bases and 4 bases, there was a span of 8 bases. CDR1 is MGHDK and CDR2 is SYGVNS in the germline V gene. The CDR3 is 13 residues long. As regards this clone: Its specificity is unknown.

Study observations and caveats: Mice had fewer CDR3 deletions and insertions than humans on average. iCHAO1 estimated the human TCR beta repertoire at roughly 1.5 million clonotypes. The lowest clonal inequality scores came from two of three human donors.

The chain recombines TRBV25-1 with TRBJ1-2; D remains ambiguous. Sequencing was performed on naive CD4+ T cells from blood. The subset here: CD45RO-negative CD62L-positive naive CD4 T cells. The TCR sequence derives from a person aged 30-70 years in good health. CDR3 region: CASSESHSYGYTF. CDR3 sequence (DNA): TGTGCCAGCAGTGAAAGTCACAGCTATGGCTACACCTTC.